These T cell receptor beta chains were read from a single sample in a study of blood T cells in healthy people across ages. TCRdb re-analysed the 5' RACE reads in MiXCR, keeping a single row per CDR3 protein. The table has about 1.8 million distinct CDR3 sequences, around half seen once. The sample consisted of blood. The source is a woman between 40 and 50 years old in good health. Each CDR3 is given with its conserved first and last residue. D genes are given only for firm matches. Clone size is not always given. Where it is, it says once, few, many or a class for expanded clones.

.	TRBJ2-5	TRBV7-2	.	TGTGCCAGCAGCTCAGATGAGGCGCGTTATGGGACCCAGTACTTC	CASSSDEARYGTQYF
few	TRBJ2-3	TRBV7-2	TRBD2	TGTGCCAGCAGCTTAGCGGCGGCTAGCGGGTCGAATACGCAGTATTTT	CASSLAAASGSNTQYF
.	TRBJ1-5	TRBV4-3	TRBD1	TGCGCCAGCAGCCAACGGGACAGGGACGATTATCAGCCCCAGCATTTT	CASSQRDRDDYQPQHF
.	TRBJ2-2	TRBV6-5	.	TGTGCCAGCAGAAACGGGGGCAGATACACCGGGGAGCTGTTTTTT	CASRNGGRYTGELFF
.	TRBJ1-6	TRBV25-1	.	TGTGCCAGCAGTGTACATTTTCGATCACCCCTCCACTTT	CASSVHFRSPLHF
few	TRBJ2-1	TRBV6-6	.	TGTGCCAGCAGTTACACTGGTGTGACGGGGGACAATGAGCAGTTCTTC	CASSYTGVTGDNEQFF
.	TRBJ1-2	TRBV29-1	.	TGCAGCGTTGCTGGTTCGGGAAAGGAGGGCTACACCTTC	CSVAGSGKEGYTF
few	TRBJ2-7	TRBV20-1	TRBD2	TGCAGTGCTAGAACTAGCGGGGGGGGATCCTACGAGCAGTACTTC	CSARTSGGGSYEQYF
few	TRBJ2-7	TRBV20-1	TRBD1	TGCAGTGCTCTTCTTGACAGGGTGTCCTACGAGCAGTACTTC	CSALLDRVSYEQYF
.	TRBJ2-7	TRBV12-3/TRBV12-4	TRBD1	TGTGCCAGGACCGGGGGACAGGGGGCAAGGTCCTACAATGAGCAGTACTTC	CARTGGQGARSYNEQYF
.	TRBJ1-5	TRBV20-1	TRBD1	TGCAGTGCTAGAGGAGGGGGCAGGAGCAATCAGCCCCAGCATTTT	CSARGGGRSNQPQHF
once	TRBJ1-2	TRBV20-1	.	TGCAGTGCTAGAGATCTCACCCCGCAAGGCTACACCTTC	CSARDLTPQGYTF
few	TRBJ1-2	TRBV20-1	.	TGCAGTGCTAGAGACGGGGCAGGGAACTATGGCTACACCTTC	CSARDGAGNYGYTF
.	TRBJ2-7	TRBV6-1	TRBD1	TGTGCCAGCAGGTCTTTAACCCCGGTGACAGGGTACTACGAGCAGTACTTC	CASRSLTPVTGYYEQYF
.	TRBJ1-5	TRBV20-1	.	TGCAGTGCTAGGTCACGGATTAGCAATCAGCCCCAGCATTTT	CSARSRISNQPQHF
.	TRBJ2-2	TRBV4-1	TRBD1	TGCGCCAGCAGCCCAACAGGGGCCGCCGGGACCGGGGAGCTGTTTTTT	CASSPTGAAGTGELFF
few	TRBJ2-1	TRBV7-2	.	TGTGCCAGCAGCTTAGTTTTCGGTTCCTACAATGAGCAGTTCTTC	CASSLVFGSYNEQFF
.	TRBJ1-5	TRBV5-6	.	TGTGCCAGCAGCTTCGGTCAGATAAATCAGCCCCAGCATTTT	CASSFGQINQPQHF
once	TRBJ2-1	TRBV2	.	TGTGCCAGCAATCTGGACGGAGACAATGAGCAGTTCTTC	CASNLDGDNEQFF
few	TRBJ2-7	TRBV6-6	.	TGTGCCAGCAGTTTGGGGGACAACTACGAGCAGTACTTC	CASSLGDNYEQYF
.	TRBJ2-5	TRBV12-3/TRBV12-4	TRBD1	TGTGCCAGCAGTCCGGAGAGCACAGGGGGAATGGGGACCCAGTACTTC	CASSPESTGGMGTQYF
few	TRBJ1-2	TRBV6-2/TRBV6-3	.	TGTGCCAGCAGGAATGAAATCGGTCGTGGCTACACCTTC	CASRNEIGRGYTF
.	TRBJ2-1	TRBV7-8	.	TGTGCCAGCAGCTTAGTGTCCGGTGAAACCTACAATGAGCAGTTCTTC	CASSLVSGETYNEQFF
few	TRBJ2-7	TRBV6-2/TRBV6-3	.	TGTGCCAGCAGTTATTCGGGTCCTGGCGTTTCATGGGAGCAGTACTTC	CASSYSGPGVSWEQYF
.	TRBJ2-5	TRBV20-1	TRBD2	TGCAGTGCTAGCGTGACTAGCGGGGGGGCACTTATCAAGCAGTACTTC	CSASVTSGGALIKQYF
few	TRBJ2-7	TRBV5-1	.	TGCGCCAGCAGCCCGGGTGGCAGGGAATGGTACGAGCAGTACTTC	CASSPGGREWYEQYF
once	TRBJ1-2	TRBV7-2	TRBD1	TGTGCCAGCAGCTCCTTATTTCTAGGACAGGGCTATGGCTACACCTTC	CASSSLFLGQGYGYTF
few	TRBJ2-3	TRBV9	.	TGTGCCAGCAGCCTTCGGGTGTTTGGTTCTAGCACAGATACGCAGTATTTT	CASSLRVFGSSTDTQYF
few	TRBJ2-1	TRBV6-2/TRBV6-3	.	TGTGCCAGCAGTTACTCTCTCACCCAGCAGTTCTTC	CASSYSLTQQFF
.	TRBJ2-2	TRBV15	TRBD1	TGTGCCACCAGCAGAGATACAGGGGACACCGGGGAGCTGTTTTTT	CATSRDTGDTGELFF
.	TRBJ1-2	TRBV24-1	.	TGTGCCACCAGTGCGGGGTATGATGGCTACACCTTC	CATSAGYDGYTF